This entry lists 4 T cell receptor beta chains sequenced from one sample in a study of T cell responses to AZD1222 COVID-19 vaccine. Measured with immunoSEQ multiplex PCR; TCRdb has only the in-frame clones, and not every one. Among about 200,000 clones listed, 90% to 95% were seen once. The sequences come from peripheral blood, collected on day 0 of MenACWY control vaccination. The origin of the receptors is an adult in good health.

In DNA form, the CDR3 reads TGTGCCAGCAGTTCCCCAACAGGGGGCCGGGAGACCCAGTACTTC. Its translation is CASSSPTGGRETQYF. The chain links TRBV6-5 to TRBJ2-5, with 9 bases aligning to TRBD1. The CDR3 covers 15 residues. With V trimmed by 4 bases and J by 5 bases, 8 bases remained unmatched. The germline V gene has CDR1 MNHEY and CDR2 SVGAGI.

The chain links TRBV14 to TRBJ1-6; 7 positions agree with TRBD1. Germline V gives CDR1 SGHDN, CDR2 FVKESK. V dropped 2 bases and J dropped 7; count of bases not matched to a gene: 8. There are 16 residues in the CDR3. Here the CDR3 DNA reads TGTGCCAGCAGCCAATATTCGCAGGGGGTGAATTCACCCCTCCACTTT. Translated, it gives CASSQYSQGVNSPLHF.

The rearrangement joins TRBV6-5 to TRBJ1-5; D is perhaps TRBD1 (5 bases). The CDR3 extends over 12 amino acids. CDR1 MNHEY and CDR2 SVGAGI come from the germline V gene. Trimming removed 6 bases at V and 10 bases at J, with 13 bases between. CDR3 bases: TGTGCCAGCAGAAAGTCGGGGGGACCCCAGCATTTT. Encoded protein: CASRKSGGPQHF.

This sequence joins TRBV10-3 and TRBJ1-5, with TRBD1 as a possible D gene (6 bases). Germline V gene data show CDR1 as ENHRY and CDR2 as SYGVKD. This CDR3 region has 12 residues. V shed 10 bases and J shed 12 bases, with 19 bases lying between them. The CDR3: CATAQDRPDQHF. Written as DNA, the CDR3 is TGTGCCACGGCGCAAGACAGGCCCGACCAGCATTTT.